The rows below give T cell receptor beta chains drawn from one sample of a study of T cell changes during pregnancy in multiple sclerosis. Produced via immunoSEQ multiplex PCR; TCRdb's table is partial and in-frame only. The sample records roughly 47,000 clones, 85% to 90% being singletons. Sequenced here: CD8+ T cells from peripheral blood mononuclear cells, sampled in the second trimester of pregnancy. These receptor sequences come from a female donor with multiple sclerosis, enrolled in a pregnancy study. CDR3s include the opening cysteine and the closing phenylalanine or tryptophan. A D gene is named only where the DNA matches it firmly. Clone size is stated in some rows and not others, as once, few, many or a class when expanded.

d_call,v_call,j_call,cdr3_length,clone_size,cdr3_aa,cdr3_nt
.,TRBV27,TRBJ2-5,14,.,CASSLSSFREAQYF,TGTGCCAGCAGTTTATCGAGTTTCAGGGAAGCCCAGTACTTC
.,TRBV19,TRBJ1-1,14,.,CASSREEGATEAFF,TGTGCCAGTAGCCGGGAGGAGGGTGCCACTGAAGCTTTCTTT
.,TRBV2,TRBJ2-3,17,.,CASSVPGQGLQTHTQYF,TGTGCCAGCAGTGTCCCGGGGCAGGGACTCCAGACACATACGCAGTATTTT
.,TRBV15,TRBJ1-2,17,once,CATSSGKWGEGYYGYTF,TGTGCCACCAGCAGCGGTAAATGGGGGGAAGGATACTATGGCTACACCTTC
TRBD2,TRBV28,TRBJ2-3,12,.,CASGGPTDTQYF,TGTGCGAGCGGGGGCCCCACAGATACGCAGTATTTT
TRBD2,TRBV29-1,TRBJ2-3,16,.,CSGKNLSGGAGGTQYF,TGCAGCGGGAAAAACTTAAGCGGGGGGGCCGGAGGTACGCAGTATTTT
.,TRBV5-5,TRBJ2-7,15,.,CASSLELSQSYEQYF,TGTGCCAGCAGCCTGGAGTTGAGTCAATCCTACGAGCAGTACTTC
TRBD2,TRBV29-1,TRBJ2-1,15,once,CSVVLAGGSGDEQFF,TGCAGCGTTGTACTAGCGGGAGGGTCAGGGGATGAGCAGTTCTTC
TRBD2,TRBV9,TRBJ2-3,16,.,CASSTDSGGNTDTQYF,TGTGCCAGCAGCACAGATAGCGGGGGGAACACAGATACGCAGTATTTT
TRBD1,TRBV10-3,TRBJ1-5,13,.,CASQGEGNQPQHF,TGTGCCTCCCAGGGGGAGGGCAATCAGCCCCAGCATTTT
.,TRBV28,TRBJ1-1,12,.,CASMGEGTEAFF,TGTGCCAGCATGGGGGAGGGGACTGAAGCTTTCTTT
TRBD1,TRBV2,TRBJ2-2,17,once,CARAGGGQGIDTGELFF,TGTGCCAGGGCCGGAGGGGGACAGGGGATTGACACCGGGGAGCTGTTTTTT
.,TRBV9,TRBJ1-4,13,.,CASSVSGIEKLFF,TGTGCCAGCAGCGTGTCAGGGATCGAAAAACTGTTTTTT
TRBD1,TRBV27,TRBJ2-1,15,.,CASSITGTANNEQFF,TGTGCCAGCAGCATAACCGGGACAGCGAACAATGAGCAGTTCTTC
TRBD2,TRBV27,TRBJ2-1,17,.,CASSLSSLSGEVGEQFF,TGTGCCAGCAGTTTATCGAGTCTTAGCGGGGAAGTAGGTGAGCAGTTCTTC
.,TRBV6-5,TRBJ2-7,15,.,CASSYQVQGSYEQYF,TGTGCCAGCAGTTACCAGGTTCAGGGCTCCTACGAGCAGTACTTC
TRBD1,TRBV6-5,TRBJ1-5,15,.,CASSYSQGERQPQHF,TGTGCCAGCAGTTACTCGCAGGGGGAAAGACAGCCCCAGCATTTT
.,TRBV1,TRBJ2-7,18,once,CTSSPTTSGGVMTYEQYF,TGCACCAGCAGCCCCACGACTAGCGGGGGAGTAATGACTTACGAGCAGTACTTC
TRBD2,TRBV4-2,TRBJ2-5,15,.,CASSQVRGSRETQYF,TGTGCCAGCAGCCAAGTGCGGGGGTCGAGAGAGACCCAGTACTTC
TRBD1,TRBV27,TRBJ1-2,11,.,CATQGGYGYTF,TGTGCCACCCAGGGGGGCTATGGCTACACCTTC
TRBD1,TRBV9,TRBJ1-2,16,.,CASSRTRERGPGGYTF,TGTGCCAGCAGCCGAACTCGGGAAAGGGGGCCGGGTGGCTACACCTTC
.,TRBV27,TRBJ1-5,17,.,CASSKRSGLLANQPQHF,TGTGCCAGCAGTAAAAGATCCGGGTTATTAGCAAATCAGCCCCAGCATTTT
.,TRBV10-3,TRBJ2-7,15,many,CAISEGGGPPEEQYF,TGTGCCATCAGTGAGGGTGGGGGCCCACCCGAGGAGCAGTACTTC
.,TRBV6-1,TRBJ1-6,15,.,CASNSWTENNSPLHF,TGTGCCAGCAACAGCTGGACAGAAAATAATTCACCCCTCCACTTT
TRBD1,TRBV9,TRBJ2-2,16,.,CASSVEGQGHTGELFF,TGTGCCAGCAGCGTAGAAGGACAGGGGCACACCGGGGAGCTGTTTTTT
TRBD1,TRBV10-3,TRBJ2-5,13,.,CAISGDREETQYF,TGTGCCATCAGTGGGGACAGGGAAGAGACCCAGTACTTC
.,TRBV7-9,TRBJ1-2,16,.,CASSFYGDTLNYGYTF,TGTGCCAGCAGCTTCTATGGGGACACTCTTAACTATGGCTACACCTTC
.,TRBV9,TRBJ2-7,16,.,CASSGTEGEFVDEQYF,TGTGCCAGCAGCGGAACGGAGGGAGAATTCGTGGACGAGCAGTACTTC
.,TRBV5-4,TRBJ2-7,15,.,CASSLEGASLYEQYF,TGTGCCAGCAGCTTAGAAGGGGCTTCCTTATACGAGCAGTACTTC
TRBD1,TRBV4-1,TRBJ1-1,15,.,CASSQWDRQNTEAFF,TGCGCCAGCAGCCAATGGGACAGACAGAACACTGAAGCTTTCTTT
.,TRBV11-1,TRBJ2-5,15,.,CASSPTPWGPETQYF,TGTGCCAGCAGCCCGACCCCCTGGGGCCCAGAGACCCAGTACTTC
TRBD1,TRBV4-1,TRBJ1-1,14,few,CASSPRQGESEAFF,TGCGCCAGCAGCCCCCGACAGGGGGAGTCTGAAGCTTTCTTT
.,TRBV19,TRBJ1-5,15,.,CASMKTDLFGQPQHF,TGTGCCAGTATGAAGACAGACCTCTTCGGACAGCCCCAGCATTTT
.,TRBV19,TRBJ2-3,14,.,CATQGRDNTDTQYF,TGTGCCACGCAGGGGAGGGACAACACAGATACGCAGTATTTT
TRBD2,TRBV6-1,TRBJ2-3,15,.,CASSDWRGFTDTQYF,TGTGCCAGCAGTGACTGGCGGGGGTTCACAGATACGCAGTATTTT
.,TRBV2,TRBJ2-3,15,.,CASSQTGGSTDTQYF,TGTGCCAGCAGCCAGACAGGCGGTAGCACAGATACGCAGTATTTT
TRBD1,TRBV7-8,TRBJ1-1,18,.,CASRVLKGQGAWSTEAFF,TGTGCCAGCAGGGTACTGAAGGGACAGGGGGCCTGGAGCACTGAAGCTTTCTTT
.,TRBV6-6,TRBJ2-1,12,.,CASKNHRERPFF,TGTGCCAGCAAAAACCACAGGGAACGACCGTTCTTC
TRBD1,TRBV23-1,TRBJ1-6,16,.,CASSRRDRGYNSPLHF,TGCGCCAGCAGTCGGCGGGACAGGGGATATAATTCACCCCTCCACTTT
TRBD1,TRBV19,TRBJ1-2,15,.,CASSAIQGADYGYTF,TGTGCCAGTAGTGCGATTCAGGGGGCCGACTATGGCTACACCTTC
.,TRBV19,TRBJ2-6,20,.,CASSIDGGQYHISGANVLTF,TGTGCCAGTAGTATAGATGGAGGGCAGTACCATATCTCTGGGGCCAACGTCCTGACTTTC
.,TRBV27,TRBJ2-7,14,.,CASSLVGSSYEQYF,TGTGCCAGCAGTTTGGTGGGGAGCTCCTACGAGCAGTACTTC
TRBD2,TRBV27,TRBJ2-1,15,.,CASSHPGLLNNEQFF,TGTGCCAGCAGTCATCCGGGACTACTAAACAATGAGCAGTTCTTC
TRBD1,TRBV27,TRBJ1-2,13,.,CASRSTGPYGYTF,TGTGCCAGCAGATCGACAGGGCCTTATGGCTACACCTTC
.,TRBV25-1,TRBJ2-7,15,.,CASSSPKGRVDEQYF,TGTGCCAGCAGCTCCCCAAAGGGCAGGGTCGACGAGCAGTACTTC
.,TRBV5-1,TRBJ2-7,14,.,CASSLGGQLYEQYF,TGCGCCAGCAGCTTGGGAGGACAGCTCTACGAGCAGTACTTC
TRBD2,TRBV19,TRBJ2-7,13,.,CASSPGLADEQYF,TGTGCCAGTTCGCCGGGACTAGCTGACGAGCAGTACTTC
TRBD1,TRBV6-4,TRBJ2-1,16,few,CASSDTGTGGVDEQFF,TGTGCCAGCAGTGACACCGGGACAGGGGGTGTCGATGAGCAGTTCTTC
.,TRBV4-1,TRBJ1-1,17,.,CASSQDWVTGDSTEAFF,TGCGCCAGCAGCCAAGATTGGGTTACGGGGGATTCCACTGAAGCTTTCTTT
TRBD1,TRBV29-1,TRBJ1-3,14,.,CSGRDREAGNTIYF,TGCAGCGGAAGGGACAGGGAGGCGGGAAACACCATATATTTT
TRBD1,TRBV28,TRBJ1-1,14,.,CASSLRGPIAEAFF,TGTGCCAGCAGTTTAAGGGGGCCGATTGCTGAAGCTTTCTTT
.,TRBV6-1,TRBJ2-3,14,.,CASRGDREADTQYF,TGTGCCAGCAGGGGCGACAGGGAGGCAGATACGCAGTATTTT